This is a list of T cell receptor beta chains from one sample in a study of blood T cell repertoires in COVID-19. Data came from immunoSEQ multiplex PCR; TCRdb stores just in-frame clones and leaves some out. The table has 52,000 or so clones, approximately 90% seen once. The sample was peripheral blood. The receptors were gathered from a human donor in a cohort sampled during active COVID-19. Both conserved end residues are part of each CDR3. The D gene is left open where the match is weak. Size values are once, few and many counts, or a class for expanded clones, and some rows have none.

V	size	D	J	CDR3	DNA
TRBV5-4	-	TRBD1	TRBJ2-2	CASSLGGVRTGELFF	TGTGCCAGCAGCCTAGGGGGCGTTCGGACCGGGGAGCTGTTTTTT
TRBV6-1	-	TRBD1	TRBJ1-2	CASSETGQGLNGYTF	TGTGCCAGCAGTGAAACCGGACAGGGGCTTAATGGCTACACCTTC
TRBV18	few	TRBD1	TRBJ1-5	CASSPWTGHSNQPQHF	TGTGCCAGCTCACCTTGGACAGGGCATAGCAATCAGCCCCAGCATTTT
TRBV2	few	-	TRBJ2-2	CASFDTARAGELFF	TGTGCCAGCTTCGACACGGCAAGAGCCGGGGAGCTGTTTTTT
TRBV19	few	-	TRBJ1-5	CASSIGPGGSNQPQHF	TGTGCCAGTAGTATAGGCCCGGGGGGCAGCAATCAGCCCCAGCATTTT
TRBV23-1	-	-	TRBJ2-6	CANYYSGANVLTF	TGCGCCAACTACTACTCTGGGGCCAACGTCCTGACTTTC
TRBV10-2	-	TRBD1	TRBJ2-3	CASSETDRVNTQYF	TGCGCCAGCAGTGAGACTGACAGGGTAAATACGCAGTATTTT
TRBV7-9	-	-	TRBJ1-3	CASSQQGSGNTIYF	TGTGCCAGCAGCCAACAGGGCTCTGGAAACACCATATATTTT
TRBV28	-	TRBD1	TRBJ2-7	CASTKTGAYEQYF	TGTGCCAGCACCAAGACAGGGGCCTACGAGCAGTACTTC
TRBV6-6	-	TRBD1	TRBJ1-1	CASSSRQGAEAFF	TGTGCCAGCAGTTCTCGACAGGGCGCAGAAGCTTTCTTT
TRBV18	few	-	TRBJ2-2	CASSPVGINTGELFF	TGTGCCAGCTCACCCGTCGGGATTAACACCGGGGAGCTGTTTTTT
TRBV9	-	TRBD1	TRBJ2-5	CASSVGDRVDGETQYF	TGTGCCAGCAGCGTAGGAGACAGGGTGGATGGAGAGACCCAGTACTTC
TRBV15	-	-	TRBJ1-4	CATSSYSTNEKLFF	TGTGCCACCAGCAGCTACTCAACTAATGAAAAACTGTTTTTT
TRBV5-1	-	TRBD2	TRBJ2-3	CASSDLAGGPGGTDTQYF	TGCGCCAGCAGCGATTTAGCGGGGGGGCCAGGGGGCACAGATACGCAGTATTTT
TRBV10-3	-	TRBD1	TRBJ2-7	CAISPLGQGDYEQYF	TGTGCCATCAGTCCCTTGGGCCAGGGGGATTACGAGCAGTACTTC
TRBV7-9	-	TRBD1	TRBJ1-2	CASSPTGDDYGYTF	TGTGCCAGCAGCCCGACAGGGGATGACTATGGCTACACCTTC
TRBV6-6	-	-	TRBJ1-1	CASSIQGLNTEAFF	TGTGCCAGCTCCATCCAGGGTTTGAACACTGAAGCTTTCTTT
TRBV19	-	TRBD2	TRBJ2-5	CASNSGLAEETQYF	TGTGCCAGTAATTCGGGACTAGCGGAAGAGACCCAGTACTTC
TRBV30	few	-	TRBJ1-3	CAWNGEMISGNTIYF	TGTGCCTGGAATGGGGAGATGATCTCTGGAAACACCATATATTTT
TRBV6-5	-	-	TRBJ1-2	CASSYSMELDGYTF	TGTGCCAGCAGTTACTCGATGGAGCTTGACGGCTACACCTTC
TRBV5-6	-	TRBD2	TRBJ2-7	CASSLFWTSEDEQYF	TGTGCCAGCAGCTTGTTCTGGACTAGCGAGGACGAGCAGTACTTC
TRBV7-9	few	-	TRBJ1-4	CASSLRQDNEKLFF	TGTGCCAGCAGCTTAAGACAGGATAATGAAAAACTGTTTTTT
TRBV28	-	TRBD1	TRBJ1-1	CASSLAVAGGFMNTEAFF	TGTGCCAGCAGCTTAGCGGTGGCAGGGGGTTTCATGAACACTGAAGCTTTCTTT
TRBV7-9	-	TRBD1	TRBJ1-1	CASSLVPGQGNTEAFF	TGTGCCAGCAGCTTAGTCCCGGGACAGGGGAACACTGAAGCTTTCTTT
TRBV7-6	-	TRBD2	TRBJ2-3	CASSLDGERGTDTQYF	TGTGCCAGCAGCTTAGACGGGGAGCGGGGGACAGATACGCAGTATTTT
TRBV5-1	few	-	TRBJ1-6	CASSLKLDSVFHF	TGCGCCAGCAGCTTGAAACTGGACAGCGTTTTCCACTTT
TRBV7-2	-	-	TRBJ2-7	CASSLMSLSYEQYF	TGTGCCAGCAGCTTAATGAGTCTGAGCTACGAGCAGTACTTC
TRBV5-1	-	-	TRBJ2-5	CASSYLEETQYF	TGCGCCAGCAGCTACCTTGAGGAGACCCAGTACTTC
TRBV6-5	once	TRBD2	TRBJ2-5	CASSYSQRGVRETQYF	TGTGCCAGCAGTTACAGCCAGCGGGGGGTCCGAGAGACCCAGTACTTC
TRBV5-4	-	-	TRBJ1-1	CASSLDMNTEAFF	TGTGCCAGCAGCTTGGATATGAACACTGAAGCTTTCTTT
TRBV7-7	-	-	TRBJ1-6	CASSSAREGVVSPLHF	TGTGCCAGCAGCTCCGCCCGGGAGGGGGTTGTTTCACCCCTCCACTTT
TRBV9	-	TRBD1	TRBJ2-7	CASSTGQGGTYEQYF	TGTGCCAGCAGCACAGGACAGGGGGGTACCTACGAGCAGTACTTC
TRBV24-1	-	TRBD1	TRBJ2-3	CATSGPQGAADTQYF	TGTGCCACCAGTGGGCCGCAGGGGGCTGCAGATACGCAGTATTTT
TRBV5-1	-	-	TRBJ2-1	CASSQSGSSYNEQFF	TGCGCCAGCAGTCAATCGGGGTCCTCCTACAATGAGCAGTTCTTC
TRBV2	-	-	TRBJ1-1	CASRAGMNTEAFF	TGTGCCAGCAGGGCGGGAATGAACACTGAAGCTTTCTTT
TRBV29-1	-	-	TRBJ1-2	CSARVGGANYGYTF	TGCAGCGCCAGGGTCGGAGGGGCTAACTATGGCTACACCTTC
TRBV11-2	-	-	TRBJ1-1	CASTLKAGLEAFF	TGTGCCAGCACTCTAAAGGCGGGACTGGAAGCTTTCTTT
TRBV5-1	-	-	TRBJ2-2	CASGPQGGSNTGELFF	TGCGCCAGCGGACCACAGGGAGGGTCGAACACCGGGGAGCTGTTTTTT
TRBV5-4	-	-	TRBJ2-5	CASSLPGETQYF	TGTGCCAGCAGCTTGCCGGGGGAGACCCAGTACTTC
TRBV27	-	TRBD1	TRBJ2-3	CASSYRTGADTQYF	TGTGCCAGCAGTTACCGGACAGGGGCAGATACGCAGTATTTT
TRBV6-1	-	-	TRBJ1-4	CASSEIDIGAGGEKLFF	TGTGCCAGCAGTGAAATCGATATAGGGGCCGGGGGTGAAAAACTGTTTTTT
TRBV19	once	TRBD1	TRBJ2-6	CASSIPRTGHSSGANVLTF	TGTGCCAGTAGTATACCTAGGACAGGGCACAGCTCTGGGGCCAACGTCCTGACTTTC
TRBV30	-	TRBD1	TRBJ1-2	CAWSQGDYGYTF	TGTGCCTGGAGTCAGGGGGACTATGGCTACACCTTC
TRBV18	once	TRBD1	TRBJ2-7	CASSPGGQGPGNEQYF	TGTGCCAGCTCACCAGGGGGACAGGGGCCTGGGAACGAGCAGTACTTC
TRBV5-4	-	TRBD1	TRBJ2-1	CASSSRRTGTATNEQFF	TGTGCCAGCAGCTCGCGACGCACCGGGACAGCCACGAATGAGCAGTTCTTC